What follows are 4 T cell receptor beta chains derived from one specimen sequenced in a study of blood T cell repertoires in COVID-19. Produced via immunoSEQ multiplex PCR; TCRdb's table is partial and in-frame only. The sample lists more than 75,000 clones, 87% seen once, with approximately 8% in the top ten. Sequenced: peripheral blood. The receptors come from a man under 40 with acute or convalescent COVID-19.

The chain carries TRBV13 and TRBJ2-3; 10 bases line up with TRBD1. V lost 5 bases, J lost 7 bases, and 15 bases stayed unmatched. Germline V lookup: CDR1 PRHDT, CDR2 FYEKMQ (reference sequence). The CDR3 sequence is 17 residues long. The CDR3 is CASSHNAGTGVMNTQYF. CDR3 bases: TGTGCCAGCAGCCATAACGCCGGGACAGGGGTCATGAATACGCAGTATTTT.

The rearrangement links TRBV15 to TRBJ2-3; 10 bases align to TRBD2. The V segment lost 1 base and the J segment 1 base; nucleotides outside the gene matches: 2. Germline CDR1 reads LNHNV; CDR2 reads YYDKDF (reference sequence). The CDR3 has 16 amino acids. CDR3 in DNA: TGTGCCACCAGCAGAGTAGCGGGAGGTGGCACAGATACGCAGTATTTT. Its translation is CATSRVAGGGTDTQYF.

This chain links TRBV3-1 (or the pseudogene TRBV3-2) with TRBJ1-2, with D hard to call. CDR1 LGHDT and CDR2 YNNKEL come from the germline V gene (reference sequence). The CDR3 contains 12 residues. V was clipped by 2 bases and J by 5 bases, with 6 bases between them. CDR3 in amino acids: CASSQSGYGYTF. The CDR3 DNA is TGTGCCAGCAGCCAATCCGGTTATGGCTACACCTTC.

This chain connects TRBV9 to TRBJ2-3; D is possibly TRBD2 (7 bases). Germline V gene sequence: CDR1 SGDLS, CDR2 YYNGEE. Trimming cost V 4 bases and J 3 bases, with 18 bases left between them. The CDR3 totals 16 residues. CDR3 coding DNA: TGTGCCAGCAGCTCGACAGGTAGGGGAGGGACAGATACGCAGTATTTT. Translation gives CASSSTGRGGTDTQYF.